This T cell receptor beta chain was observed in a study of vaccination and CD4 T cells after COVID-19. For the study at large: Post-vaccine specimens were obtained a median around 79 days after dose two (range 14 to 241). The authors used overlapping spike peptides from SARS-CoV-2, HCoV-NL63, HCoV-OC43 and HCoV-229E to stimulate cells.

Treatment specified: approximately nine-day PBMC culture with coronavirus spike peptide pools or control peptides (ViraFEST assay). Culture of under 2.5 million PBMCs per well took place with approximately 10 IU/ml IL-2 and 9.5 to 10 ug/ml peptide pools. From the roughly nine-day cultures, CD4+ T cells were isolated by negative selection. Germline V gene lookup returns CDR1 MNHEY and CDR2 SVGEGT. The CDR3 consists of 14 residues. Trimming cost V 2 bases and J 4 bases; bases outside gene matches: 1. With the Oncomine TCR Beta short-read assay, DNA from cultured CD4+ T cells was sequenced. A single record per CDR3 protein comes from TCRdb applying MiXCR to the PCR reads. The repertoire consists of about 15,000 distinct CDR3 sequences, with approximately 80% occurring once and the leading ten covering 8% to 10%. Comments on this clonotype: Its matching antigen is unknown.

Sample: CD4+ T cells from blood, cultured in vitro, taken after SARS-CoV-2 vaccination. The chain carries TRBV6-2 or TRBV6-3 and TRBJ2-2; TRBD1 aligns across 7 bases. The clonotype was recovered from a human donor who received a COVID-19 vaccine. The CDR3, as DNA: TGTGCCAGCAGTTACAGGGGGCGCACCGGGGAGCTGTTTTTT. This encodes CASSYRGRTGELFF.